These 28 T cell receptor beta chains came from one sample sequenced in a study of T cell responses to AZD1222 COVID-19 vaccine. Measured with immunoSEQ multiplex PCR; TCRdb has only the in-frame clones, and not every one. The sample yields over 80,000 clones, 75% to 90% seen once. This sample comprised peripheral blood, obtained on day 0 of AZD1222 vaccination. The receptor source for this set is an adult in good health.

This rearrangement joins TRBV28 to TRBJ2-1, with TRBD2 identical over 7 bases. Germline V gene lookup returns CDR1 MDHEN and CDR2 SYDVKM. V gave up 3 bases and J gave up 3 bases; unmatched junction bases: 5. CDR3 size: 15 residues. This CDR3 is CASSLGGTHYNEQFF. The CDR3 DNA follows: TGTGCCAGCAGTTTGGGGGGGACTCACTACAATGAGCAGTTCTTC.

V and J are TRBV27 and TRBJ1-1; D may be TRBD1 (6 bases). Germline values: CDR1 MNHEY, CDR2 SMNVEV (reference sequence). This CDR3 comprises 14 residues. Trimming pared 8 bases from V and 12 bases from J, leaving 25 bases between. The CDR3 loop is CASGSQRDIPATFF. CDR3 coding DNA: TGTGCCAGCGGTTCACAAAGGGACATCCCTGCGACTTTCTTT.

About this clone itself: Other nucleotide sequences from this sample produce the same CDR3. The rearrangement links TRBV12-3 or TRBV12-4 to TRBJ1-1; unclear D gene. V was clipped by 0 bases and J by 1 base, with 3 bases between them. This CDR3 has 13 residues. The CDR3 region has the DNA TGTGCCAGCAGTTTAGCGGAGAACACTGAAGCTTTCTTT. Residues: CASSLAENTEAFF.

The CDR3 region is CASSPTAGWPGEQYF. As DNA, the CDR3 is TGTGCCAGCAGCCCGACGGCAGGATGGCCGGGCGAGCAGTACTTC. The chain links TRBV9 to TRBJ2-7; D remains ambiguous. CDR3 length: 15 amino acids. Trimming pared 4 bases from V and 6 bases from J, leaving 20 bases between. Germline values: CDR1 SGDLS, CDR2 YYNGEE.

The CDR3: CASSPLLTNEKLFF. DNA of the CDR3: TGTGCCAGCAGCCCTCTGCTGACTAATGAAAAACTGTTTTTT. The V gene is TRBV3-1 (or the pseudogene TRBV3-2), the J gene TRBJ1-4; D is unclear. Deletions cut 4 bases from V and 2 bases from J, with 8 bases between. The CDR3 consists of 14 residues. CDR1 is LGHDT and CDR2 is YNNKEL in the germline V gene (reference sequence).

This clone was detected only once. This chain connects TRBV25-1 to TRBJ2-1, with 12 bases that match TRBD1. Germline CDR1 and CDR2: MGHDK and SYGVNS. J gave up 8 bases and V 1 base, and 6 bases lay outside the gene matches. The CDR3 spans 16 residues. This CDR3 is CASSEFKGQGADEQFF. For the CDR3, the DNA is TGTGCCAGCAGTGAATTCAAGGGACAGGGGGCAGATGAGCAGTTCTTC.

The chain carries TRBV19 and TRBJ1-1; D gene uncertain. The germline CDR1 and CDR2 sequences are LNHDA and SQIVND (reference sequence). This CDR3 spans 14 amino acids. The V end was cut by 6 bases, the J end by 1 base, with 12 bases between. CDR3 region: CASRQSVTNTEAFF. In DNA, the CDR3 is TGTGCCAGTAGACAGAGTGTTACGAACACTGAAGCTTTCTTT.

J is TRBJ2-5 and V is TRBV24-1; a possible D gene is TRBD2 (5 bases). Looked up from germline, CDR1 is KGHDR and CDR2 is SFDVKD. This CDR3 is 15 amino acids long. The V end was cut by 6 bases, the J end by 1 base, with 14 bases between. The CDR3 DNA reads as TGTGCCACCAGTCGGGGAATTGGGCCCCAAGAGACCCAGTACTTC. This codes for CATSRGIGPQETQYF.

V is TRBV30 and J is TRBJ2-7; TRBD2 aligns across 7 bases. The CDR3 loop spans 13 amino acids. CDR1 is GTSNPN and CDR2 is SVGIG in the germline V gene (reference sequence). J lost 1 base, V lost 4 bases, and 4 bases had no gene match. The CDR3 is CAWNRAGSYEQYF. CDR3 nucleotides: TGTGCCTGGAATCGAGCGGGATCCTACGAGCAGTACTTC.

The chain couples TRBV12-3 or TRBV12-4 to TRBJ2-1; D ambiguous. The CDR3 runs to 13 residues. Trimming pared 6 bases from V and 4 bases from J, leaving 10 bases between. Here the CDR3 DNA reads TGTGCCAGCAGCCTGACGGGTTACAATGAGCAGTTCTTC. Amino acids: CASSLTGYNEQFF.

This rearrangement joins TRBV6-6 to TRBJ1-4; D perhaps matches TRBD1 (5 bases). This CDR3 spans 17 amino acids. The germline V and J ends were trimmed by 8 bases and 8 bases, with 27 bases remaining between them. Germline values: CDR1 MNHNY, CDR2 SVGAGI (reference sequence). This CDR3 is CASGPWTLGEINEKLFF. DNA of the CDR3: TGTGCCAGCGGTCCTTGGACCCTGGGGGAAATTAACGAAAAACTGTTTTTT.

In DNA form, the CDR3 reads TGTGCCAGCAGTTACGCGGAAACCTTCACCGGGGAGCTGTTTTTT. Amino acid sequence: CASSYAETFTGELFF. The chain couples TRBV6-5 to TRBJ2-2; D gene unclear. The CDR3 is 15 amino acids. The germline CDR1 and CDR2 sequences are MNHEY and SVGAGI. Between the trimmed V and J ends, which lost 2 bases and 4 bases, there was a span of 11 bases.

The genes are TRBV7-8 and TRBJ1-2, with D perhaps TRBD1 (6 bases). The CDR3 consists of 15 residues. CDR1 SGHVS and CDR2 FQNEAQ come from the germline V gene. Trimming removed 0 bases from V and 4 bases from J, with 12 bases in between. The CDR3 loop reads CASSLAQGGIYGYTF. The CDR3 nucleotides read TGTGCCAGCAGCTTAGCACAGGGCGGTATCTATGGCTACACCTTC. Supplemented by reference TRBV7-8 and TRBJ1-2, the full variable domain reads GAGVSQSPRYKVAKRGQDVALRCDPISGHVSLFWYQQALGQGPEFLTYFQNEAQLDKSGLPSDRFFAERPEGSVSTLKIQRTQQEDSAVYLCASSLAQGGIYGYTFGSGTRLTVV.

This clone has just a few counts. The chain links TRBV15 to TRBJ2-2; no clear D gene. CDR3 length: 17 residues. Germline values: CDR1 LNHNV, CDR2 YYDKDF (reference sequence). Between the trimmed V and J ends, which lost 1 base and 0 bases, there was a span of 12 bases. For the CDR3, the DNA is TGTGCCACCAGCAGAGCGCCTGCCAGTTCGAACACCGGGGAGCTGTTTTTT. This encodes CATSRAPASSNTGELFF.

V is TRBV5-1 and J is TRBJ2-7; tentatively, D is TRBD1 or TRBD2 (5 bases each). Germline V CDR1 and CDR2: SGHRS, YFSETQ. The CDR3 sequence is 14 residues long. With 4 bases removed from V and 3 bases from J, the gap between germline ends came to 14 bases. CDR3 nucleotide sequence: TGCGCCAGCAGCCACCCCGATGGGGGCTACGAGCAGTACTTC. Translating it yields CASSHPDGGYEQYF.

The chain couples TRBV19 to TRBJ1-5, with D perhaps TRBD1 (6 bases). Germline CDR1 is LNHDA and CDR2 is SQIVND (reference sequence). The CDR3 is 16 residues long. V was pared by 3 bases and J by 0 bases, with 12 bases between. The CDR3 here is CASSIPTGSSNQPQHF. The CDR3 bases are TGTGCCAGTAGTATTCCTACAGGGAGTAGCAATCAGCCCCAGCATTTT. Together with reference TRBV19 and TRBJ1-5, the CDR3 gives the full variable domain: DGGITQSPKYLFRKEGQNVTLSCEQNLNHDAMYWYRQDPGQGLRLIYYSQIVNDFQKGDIAEGYSVSREKKESFPLTVTSAQKNPTAFYLCASSIPTGSSNQPQHFGDGTRLSIL.

CDR3 bases: TGTGCCACCAGTGACACCGGAGCTAACTATGGCTACACCTTC. Its protein is CATSDTGANYGYTF. This chain links TRBV24-1 with TRBJ1-2; no definite D call. Trimming removed 4 bases at V and 0 bases at J, with 8 bases between. Germline CDR1 is KGHDR and CDR2 is SFDVKD. The CDR3 covers 14 residues.

CDR3 in amino acids: CASSLEGYNEQFF. Here the CDR3 DNA reads TGTGCCAGCAGTTTAGAAGGGTACAATGAGCAGTTCTTC. The chain employs TRBV12-3 or TRBV12-4 and TRBJ2-1; D is unclear. The V end was cut by 1 base, the J end by 4 bases, with 5 bases between. The CDR3 length is 13 residues.

The rearrangement links TRBV7-2 to TRBJ1-2; D is unclear. The germline V and J ends were trimmed by 5 bases and 8 bases, with 21 bases remaining between them. Germline values: CDR1 SGHTA, CDR2 FQGNSA. This CDR3 is 15 amino acids long. CDR3 in amino acids: CASSPDREGASGYTF. CDR3 bases: TGTGCCAGCAGCCCTGACCGGGAGGGAGCTAGCGGCTACACCTTC. Complete variable domain (other parts from reference TRBV7-2 and TRBJ1-2): GAGVSQSPSNKVTEKGKDVELRCDPISGHTALYWYRQSLGQGLEFLIYFQGNSAPDKSGLPSDRFSAERTGGSVSTLTIQRTQQEDSAVYLCASSPDREGASGYTFGSGTRLTVV.

The J gene is TRBJ2-1, the V gene TRBV7-8, with unresolved D. CDR3 length: 15 residues. CDR1 is SGHVS, CDR2 FQNEAQ, per germline. Trimming left V 5 bases short and J 1 base short, with 12 bases between. CDR3 residues: CASSPRGASYNEQFF. The CDR3 DNA is TGTGCCAGCAGCCCCCGAGGTGCATCCTACAATGAGCAGTTCTTC.

The CDR3 protein is CASSRTAVSGNTIYF. CDR3 nucleotide sequence: TGTGCCAGCAGCCGGACAGCCGTCTCTGGAAACACCATATATTTT. The chain joins TRBV7-2 to TRBJ1-3; tentatively, D is TRBD1 (6 bases). The V end lost 5 bases, the J end lost 0 bases, and 11 bases lay between the germline ends. The CDR3 has 15 amino acids. Germline V gene lookup returns CDR1 SGHTA and CDR2 FQGNSA.

This chain joins TRBV19 and TRBJ2-7, with 12 bases identical to TRBD2. Trimming took 6 bases from V and 5 from J; bases not matched to a gene: 11. CDR3 length: 16 residues. From germline, CDR1 is LNHDA and CDR2 SQIVND (reference sequence). The CDR3 DNA is TGTGCCAGTAGCCTATCCGGACTAGCGGGAATCAACGAGCAGTACTTC. The encoded protein is CASSLSGLAGINEQYF.

This chain connects TRBV5-4 to TRBJ1-1; D remains unclear. This CDR3 comprises 16 residues. V was shortened by 4 bases and J by 0 bases, with 16 bases between the two germline ends. In germline, CDR1 is SGHNT, CDR2 YYREEE (reference sequence). CDR3 sequence reads: CASSPSHGFMNTEAFF. CDR3 DNA sequence: TGTGCCAGCAGCCCCAGCCATGGGTTCATGAACACTGAAGCTTTCTTT.

The chain recombines TRBV5-1 with TRBJ2-5; perhaps TRBD2 as D (6 bases). V lost 0 bases to trimming and J lost 2 bases, with 14 bases between them. This CDR3 region has 16 residues. The germline V gene encodes CDR1 SGHRS and CDR2 YFSETQ. The CDR3 protein is CASSLDPAGLQETQYF. CDR3 sequence (DNA): TGCGCCAGCAGCTTGGATCCAGCGGGCTTACAAGAGACCCAGTACTTC.

The gene calls are TRBV4-1 and TRBJ2-7, with 10 bases aligning to TRBD2. There are 16 residues in the CDR3. V lost 8 bases, J lost 0 bases, and 10 bases stayed unmatched. Looked up from germline, CDR1 is MGHRA and CDR2 is YSYEKL. CDR3 sequence: CASALGLAEASYEQYF. CDR3 DNA sequence: TGCGCCAGCGCCCTAGGACTAGCGGAGGCCTCCTACGAGCAGTACTTC.

The V and J genes are TRBV4-1 and TRBJ2-1, with 11 positions matching TRBD2. The germline CDR1 and CDR2 sequences are MGHRA and YSYEKL. This CDR3 contains 16 residues. With V trimmed by 2 bases and J by 3 bases, 3 bases remained unmatched. CDR3 sequence (DNA): TGCGCCAGCAGCCAATCCGGGACTAGCGGCTACAATGAGCAGTTCTTC. It codes for CASSQSGTSGYNEQFF.

The V and J genes are TRBV15 and TRBJ2-2; D is uncertain. V lost 1 base to trimming and J lost 5 bases, with 11 bases between them. Germline V CDR1 and CDR2: LNHNV, YYDKDF (reference sequence). The CDR3 consists of 15 residues. CDR3 DNA sequence: TGTGCCACCAGCAGAGCTGTAGGGTTAACCGGGGAGCTGTTTTTT. The encoded protein is CATSRAVGLTGELFF.

The DNA for the CDR3 is TGTGCCAGCTCAACAGGGACAGGGACCCACGAGCAGTACTTC. This translates into CASSTGTGTHEQYF. The chain joins TRBV18 to TRBJ2-7; 9 nucleotides line up with TRBD1. There are 14 residues in the CDR3. Germline lookup yields CDR1 KGHSH and CDR2 LQKENI. Trimming cost V 5 bases and J 5 bases; bases outside gene matches: 7.